Listed below are T cell receptor beta chains from one sample, sequenced in a study of cytomegalovirus exposure and HLA in healthy donors. Assay used: immunoSEQ multiplex PCR; TCRdb lists only in-frame clones, some missing. The sample contains 210,000 or so clones, roughly 78% of which appear only once. Material: PBMCs. Receptors originate from a boy under 18 in good health and CMV-seronegative. The CDR3 runs from the conserved cysteine through the conserved F or W.

J gene,V gene,CDR3 protein
TRBJ1-1,TRBV6-5,CASSYVGGTEAFF
TRBJ1-2,TRBV27,CASSSGTGVYGYTF
TRBJ1-6,TRBV4-1,CASSQESHYNSPLHF
TRBJ1-5,TRBV30,CAWSAGQGYRLGQPQHF
TRBJ1-6,TRBV28,CASSSNYLGQSNSPLHF
TRBJ1-2,TRBV30,CAWTPGQGNYGYTF
TRBJ1-1,TRBV5-1,CASSLDRANTEAFF
TRBJ2-1,TRBV4-1,CASSRGGEQFF
TRBJ1-1,TRBV4-2,CASSHKTGTSTEAFF
TRBJ2-3,TRBV5-4,CASSLELAEPTDTQYF
TRBJ1-2,TRBV7-2,CASSLVRVGNYGYTF
TRBJ1-1,TRBV10-3,CAIRQGDTEAFF
TRBJ2-2,TRBV25-1,CASSWRNTGELFF
TRBJ1-1,TRBV18,CASSPRQETEAFF
TRBJ1-2,TRBV6-6,CASSYSGDGYTF
TRBJ2-6,TRBV30,CACNLGGGPVSGANVLTF
TRBJ2-6,TRBV27,CATRRDSLNSGANVLTF
TRBJ2-7,TRBV19,CASSILGSGDYEQYF
TRBJ2-3,TRBV6-6,CASSYSAGGTDTQYF
TRBJ2-7,TRBV5-6,CASSSGTALYEQYF
TRBJ1-4,TRBV2,CASSEARGTVNEKLFF
TRBJ1-2,TRBV11-2,CASSTPGKLNYGYTF
TRBJ1-1,TRBV27,CASSQGKNTEAFF
TRBJ1-1,TRBV7-9,CASSGGTGQTEAFF
TRBJ2-4,TRBV11-3,CASSSQGREAKNIQYF